The present TCR beta chain was sequenced within a study of shared clonotypes between healthy human individuals. The CDR3 contains 15 residues. Trimming removed 4 bases from V and 8 bases from J; junction bases left unmatched: 10. Per germline, CDR1 SGHRS and CDR2 YFSETQ. Data came from immunoSEQ multiplex PCR; TCRdb stores just in-frame clones and leaves some out. Of more than 450,000 clones listed, 79% are singletons. This clonotype was sampled from a woman aged 40 to 49 in good health. Some clones in this sample may be carry-over from other donors' samples. Material for sequencing was PBMCs. The chain joins TRBV5-1 to TRBJ2-1; 9 positions match TRBD1. In nucleotides, the CDR3 is TGCGCCAGCAGCCTGGACAGGGGAAGTGTGGATGAGCAGTTCTTC. It specifies CASSLDRGSVDEQFF.